Shown below are 21 T cell receptor beta chains from a single sample sequenced in a study of T cells in Graves' hyperthyroidism and ophthalmopathy. Amplified TCR beta CDR3 regions came from RNA transcripts. An initial round of RT-PCR targeting the TCR CDR3 relied on the HTBI primer set. Via MiXCR, TCRdb re-called the multiplex PCR reads, giving one row per CDR3 protein. The profile shows about 270,000 distinct CDR3 sequences, 15% of them singletons. Sequencing used blood. The receptors originated from a woman aged 45-65 years with Graves' hyperthyroidism that later progressed to Graves' ophthalmopathy.

The J gene is TRBJ2-6, the V gene TRBV27; TRBD1 matches at 7 bases. The trim removed 9 bases at V and 3 bases at J, leaving 5 bases unmatched. The CDR3 length is 14 residues. CDR1 MNHEY and CDR2 SMNVEV come from the germline V gene (reference sequence). CDR3 in amino acids: CASHRGRGANVLTF. The CDR3 DNA is TGTGCCAGTCATAGGGGGCGTGGGGCCAACGTCCTGACTTTC. Supplemented by reference TRBV27 and TRBJ2-6, the full variable domain reads EAQVTQNPRYLITVTGKKLTVTCSQNMNHEYMSWYRQDPGLGLRQIYYSMNVEVTDKGDVPEGYKVSRKEKRNFPLILESPSPNQTSLYFCASHRGRGANVLTFGAGSRLTVL.

This clonotype was detected a few times. The gene calls are TRBV19 and TRBJ2-4; 9 bases are shared with TRBD2. J lost 1 base, V lost 3 bases, and 7 bases had no gene match. The length of the CDR3 is 17 residues. Germline V lookup: CDR1 LNHDA, CDR2 SQIVND (reference sequence). CDR3 sequence: CASSIWASGIAKNIQYF. The CDR3 bases are TGTGCCAGTAGTATTTGGGCTAGCGGGATTGCCAAAAACATTCAGTACTTC.

This clonotype showed up many times. The chain employs TRBV28 and TRBJ2-1, with D possibly TRBD2 on 5 matching bases. This CDR3 contains 13 residues. The germline CDR1 and CDR2 sequences are MDHEN and SYDVKM. The V end lost 7 bases, the J end lost 9 bases, and 16 bases lay between the germline ends. The CDR3 nucleotides read TGTGCCAGCACTGGGCGTCAGGCGGGTGAGCAGTTCTTC. This sequence encodes CASTGRQAGEQFF.

This clonotype was counted at least ten times. The chain joins TRBV5-6 to TRBJ2-7, with D possibly matching TRBD1 (7 bases). In germline, CDR1 is SGHDT, CDR2 YYEEEE. Deletions cut 2 bases from V and 4 bases from J, with 10 bases between. CDR3 length equals 13 residues. The CDR3 region has the DNA TGTGCCAGCAGCTTCAGGGGGGATTACGAGCAGTACTTC. It is translated as CASSFRGDYEQYF.

This clonotype was recorded many times. This chain uses TRBV5-1 with TRBJ2-1; 7 positions match TRBD1. The CDR3 sequence is 15 residues long. In germline, CDR1 is SGHRS, CDR2 YFSETQ. V gave up 4 bases and J gave up 0 bases; unmatched junction bases: 4. The chain's CDR3 is CASSPRGNSYNEQFF. The CDR3 DNA is TGCGCCAGCAGCCCCAGGGGGAACTCCTACAATGAGCAGTTCTTC.

The V and J genes are TRBV6-1 and TRBJ2-2; 9 positions match TRBD1. The CDR3 has 15 residues. Germline V gene data show CDR1 as MNHNS and CDR2 as SASEGT. The V gene end was trimmed by 7 bases and the J gene end by 2 bases; junction bases not matched to a gene: 5. CDR3 region: CASTRQGVNTGELFF. The DNA for the CDR3 is TGTGCCAGCACCAGACAGGGGGTAAACACCGGGGAGCTGTTTTTT.

The chain has TRBV9 and TRBJ1-1, with a tentative D call TRBD1 (5 bases). V shed 0 bases and J shed 8 bases, with 14 bases lying between them. This CDR3 comprises 14 residues. Germline CDR1 SGDLS, CDR2 YYNGEE. CDR3 amino acids: CASSVAGQGKEAFF. CDR3 DNA: TGTGCCAGCAGCGTAGCTGGGCAGGGTAAAGAAGCTTTCTTT.

The V and J genes are TRBV7-9 and TRBJ1-4; 7 bases agree with TRBD1. J gave up 3 bases and V 1 base, and 2 bases lay outside the gene matches. The CDR3 contains 15 residues. The germline gives CDR1 SEHNR, CDR2 FQNEAQ (reference sequence). The CDR3 region has the DNA TGTGCCAGCAGCTTAGAGGGGGCGGCTAATGAAAAACTGTTTTTT. Protein: CASSLEGAANEKLFF.

This clonotype was observed many times. The chain carries TRBV9 and TRBJ2-3; 10 bases fit TRBD2. The V and J ends lost 4 bases and 3 bases, in that order; junction bases with no gene match: 5. This CDR3 comprises 15 residues. CDR1 and CDR2 (germline): SGDLS, YYNGEE. CDR3 protein: CASSLTSGDTDTQYF. The DNA of the CDR3 is TGTGCCAGCAGCCTTACTAGCGGGGATACAGATACGCAGTATTTT.

There are many counts of this clonotype. CDR3 DNA: TGTGCCAGCAGCCGACAGGGGGGTTTCACCGGGGAGCTGTTTTTT. This codes for CASSRQGGFTGELFF. This chain links TRBV7-9 with TRBJ2-2, with 9 bases lining up with TRBD1. This CDR3 spans 15 amino acids. The V gene end was trimmed by 5 bases and the J gene end by 4 bases; junction bases not matched to a gene: 5. From germline, CDR1 is SEHNR and CDR2 FQNEAQ (reference sequence).

This clonotype was counted at least ten times. The genes are TRBV30 and TRBJ1-5; D is undetermined. The germline V gene encodes CDR1 GTSNPN and CDR2 SVGIG (reference sequence). This CDR3 comprises 15 residues. The V end was cut by 0 bases, the J end by 0 bases, with 9 bases between. In nucleotides, the CDR3 is TGTGCCTGGAGTGTGGGCAGGTATAGCAATCAGCCCCAGCATTTT. This translates into CAWSVGRYSNQPQHF.

The rearrangement joins TRBV2 to TRBJ2-2; maybe TRBD1 (5 bases). The ends were cut back, 8 bases at V and 4 bases at J, with 20 bases in the middle. The V gene's germline CDR1 is SNHLY and CDR2 FYNNEI. The CDR3 runs to 16 residues. The CDR3 DNA follows: TGTGCCAGCGGGTGGTTGGACACCTCGAGCACCGGGGAGCTGTTTTTT. It specifies CASGWLDTSSTGELFF.

This chain connects TRBV11-2 to TRBJ2-7; possible D gene TRBD2, 6 bases. V lost 4 bases and J 0 bases, leaving 7 bases between the germline ends. The CDR3 loop spans 13 amino acids. Germline V gene lookup returns CDR1 SGHAT and CDR2 FQNNGV. CDR3 DNA sequence: TGTGCCAGCAGCTCGGGGGTCTCCTACGAGCAGTACTTC. It encodes CASSSGVSYEQYF.

This clonotype has at least ten counts. The chain links TRBV15 to TRBJ2-1; 9 bases fit TRBD2. The CDR3 totals 15 residues. J gave up 5 bases and V 2 bases, and 4 bases lay outside the gene matches. Germline V gene lookup returns CDR1 LNHNV and CDR2 YYDKDF (reference sequence). Here the CDR3 reads CATSRRTSANNEQFF. CDR3 sequence (DNA): TGTGCCACCAGCAGAAGGACTAGCGCGAACAATGAGCAGTTCTTC.

This clonotype appeared many times. The V and J genes are TRBV10-3 and TRBJ1-2, with D uncertain. This CDR3 comprises 13 residues. Germline V gives CDR1 ENHRY, CDR2 SYGVKD. V was pared by 10 bases and J by 1 base, with 13 bases between. The CDR3 sequence: CASAELNNYGYTF. The CDR3 nucleotides are TGTGCCAGCGCCGAACTGAATAACTATGGCTACACCTTC.

In its sample, this clonotype was seen a few times. The rearrangement uses TRBV19 and TRBJ1-5; D is uncertain. Between the trimmed V and J ends, which lost 7 bases and 0 bases, there was a span of 19 bases. The V gene's germline CDR1 is LNHDA and CDR2 SQIVND (reference sequence). The CDR3 consists of 17 residues. CDR3: CASTSRPRTHSNQPQHF. In nucleotides, the CDR3 is TGTGCCAGTACGTCAAGGCCCCGGACCCATAGCAATCAGCCCCAGCATTTT.

The table lists this clonotype with many counts. The chain couples TRBV12-3 or TRBV12-4 to TRBJ1-1, with a tentative D call TRBD1 (6 bases). Trimming removed 5 bases at V and 1 base at J, with 8 bases between. This CDR3 has 13 amino acids. The CDR3 sequence is CASSMDRNTEAFF. Written as DNA, the CDR3 is TGTGCCAGCAGTATGGACAGGAACACTGAAGCTTTCTTT.

This clonotype was recorded at least ten times. This chain joins TRBV24-1 and TRBJ2-1; D might be TRBD2 (5 bases). From germline, CDR1 is KGHDR and CDR2 SFDVKD. V lost 5 bases and J 2 bases, leaving 9 bases between the germline ends. The CDR3 extends over 14 amino acids. The CDR3 DNA reads TGTGCCACCAGTGCGGACGGGGCCTACAATGAGCAGTTCTTC. This encodes CATSADGAYNEQFF.

This clonotype was detected many times. The V call is TRBV7-9, the J call TRBJ2-1; a weak D match, TRBD2 (6 bases). CDR1 is SEHNR and CDR2 is FQNEAQ in the germline V gene (reference sequence). V shed 5 bases and J shed 8 bases, with 19 bases lying between them. There are 15 residues in the CDR3. The CDR3 loop is CASSPPGTSVDEQFF. Written as DNA, the CDR3 is TGTGCCAGCAGCCCGCCCGGGACTTCCGTCGATGAGCAGTTCTTC.

This clonotype was seen repeatedly, ten times or more. J is TRBJ2-1 and V is TRBV20-1; D unresolved. The V and J ends lost 1 base and 2 bases respectively, with 6 bases between them. The CDR3 covers 13 residues. The germline V gene has CDR1 DFQATT and CDR2 SNEGSKA (reference sequence). CDR3 protein: CSARGGTYNEQFF. CDR3 DNA sequence: TGCAGTGCTAGAGGGGGAACCTACAATGAGCAGTTCTTC.

This clonotype has just a few counts. The genes are TRBV19 and TRBJ2-1, with 7 bases fitting TRBD1. J was trimmed by 0 bases and V by 7 bases; bases with no gene match: 6. This CDR3 contains 15 residues. Germline V gives CDR1 LNHDA, CDR2 SQIVND (reference sequence). The CDR3: CASTPGQSSYNEQFF. Here the CDR3 DNA reads TGTGCCAGTACCCCGGGACAGAGCTCCTACAATGAGCAGTTCTTC.